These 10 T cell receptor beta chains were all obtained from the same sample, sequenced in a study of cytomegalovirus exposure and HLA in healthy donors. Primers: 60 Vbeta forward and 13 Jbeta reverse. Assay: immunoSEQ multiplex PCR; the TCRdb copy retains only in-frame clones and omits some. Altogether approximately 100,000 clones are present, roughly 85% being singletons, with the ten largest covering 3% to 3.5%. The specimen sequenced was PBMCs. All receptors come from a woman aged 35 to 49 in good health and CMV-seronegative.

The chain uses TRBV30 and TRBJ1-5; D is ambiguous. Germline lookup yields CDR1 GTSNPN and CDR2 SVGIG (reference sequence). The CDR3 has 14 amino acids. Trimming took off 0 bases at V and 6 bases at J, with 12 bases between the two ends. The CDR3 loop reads CAWSVEEAPQPQHF. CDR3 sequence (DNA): TGTGCCTGGAGTGTAGAGGAGGCCCCTCAGCCCCAGCATTTT.

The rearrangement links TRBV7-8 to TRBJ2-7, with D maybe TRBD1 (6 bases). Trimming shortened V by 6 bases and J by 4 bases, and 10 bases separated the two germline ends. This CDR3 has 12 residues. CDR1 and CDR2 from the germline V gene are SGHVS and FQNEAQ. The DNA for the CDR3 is TGTGCCAGCAGGATGCAGGGGTACGAGCAGTACTTC. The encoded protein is CASRMQGYEQYF. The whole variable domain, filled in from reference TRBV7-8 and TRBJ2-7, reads GAGVSQSPRYKVAKRGQDVALRCDPISGHVSLFWYQQALGQGPEFLTYFQNEAQLDKSGLPSDRFFAERPEGSVSTLKIQRTQQEDSAVYLCASRMQGYEQYFGPGTRLTVT.

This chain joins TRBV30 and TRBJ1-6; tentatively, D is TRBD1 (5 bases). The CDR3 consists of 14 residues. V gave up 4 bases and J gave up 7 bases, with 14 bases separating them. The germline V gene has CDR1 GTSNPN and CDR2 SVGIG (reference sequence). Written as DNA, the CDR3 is TGTGCCTGGATGCGGGACGTAAGGAATTCACCCCTCCACTTT. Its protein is CAWMRDVRNSPLHF.

The CDR3 reads CASSREGLAGTNEQFF. The CDR3 coding sequence is TGTGCCAGCAGTCGGGAAGGACTAGCGGGAACAAATGAGCAGTTCTTC. This rearrangement joins TRBV27 to TRBJ2-1; 12 bases align to TRBD2. CDR1 and CDR2 from the germline V gene are MNHEY and SMNVEV (reference sequence). Trimming at V came to 5 bases and at J to 7 bases, leaving 9 bases not matched to a gene. This CDR3 is built from 16 residues.

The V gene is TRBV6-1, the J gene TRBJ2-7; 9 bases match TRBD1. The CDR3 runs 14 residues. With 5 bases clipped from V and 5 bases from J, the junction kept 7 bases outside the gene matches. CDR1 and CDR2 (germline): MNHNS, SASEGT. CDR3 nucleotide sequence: TGTGCCAGCAGTTATACCGGGACAGGGAACGAGCAGTACTTC. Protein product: CASSYTGTGNEQYF.

The CDR3 DNA is TGTGCCAGCAGCACCTCCTATGGGGCCAACGTCCTGACTTTC. It yields the protein CASSTSYGANVLTF. The chain is built from TRBV27 and TRBJ2-6; D not resolved. This CDR3 has 14 amino acids. The V gene's germline CDR1 is MNHEY and CDR2 SMNVEV (reference sequence). V was trimmed by 6 bases and J by 3 bases, leaving 9 bases between them.

CDR3 sequence reads: CASSLGREQFF. The CDR3 coding sequence is TGTGCCAGCAGTTTGGGGAGGGAGCAGTTCTTC. This sequence joins TRBV27 and TRBJ2-1, with D maybe TRBD2 (6 bases). This CDR3 is built from 11 residues. Trimming stripped 3 bases from V and 10 bases from J, with 7 bases between. CDR1 and CDR2 (germline): MNHEY, SMNVEV (reference sequence).

CDR3: CASSRGTVNQPQHF. The CDR3 bases are TGTGCCAGCAGTCGAGGGACTGTAAATCAGCCCCAGCATTTT. This chain uses TRBV2 with TRBJ1-5; D is possibly TRBD1 (5 bases). V was cut by 5 bases and J by 4 bases, with 12 bases left in between. This CDR3 comprises 14 residues. Germline CDR1 and CDR2: SNHLY and FYNNEI.

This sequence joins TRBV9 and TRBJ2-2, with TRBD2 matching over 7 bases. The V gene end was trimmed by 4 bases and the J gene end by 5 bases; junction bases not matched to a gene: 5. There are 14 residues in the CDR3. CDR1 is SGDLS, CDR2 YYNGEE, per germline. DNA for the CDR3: TGTGCCAGCAGCCCACGACTAGCTACCGGGGAGCTGTTTTTT. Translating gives CASSPRLATGELFF.

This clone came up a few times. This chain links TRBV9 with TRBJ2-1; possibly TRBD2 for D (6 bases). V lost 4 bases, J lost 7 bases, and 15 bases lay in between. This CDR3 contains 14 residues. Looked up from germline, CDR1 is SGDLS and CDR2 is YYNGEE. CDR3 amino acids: CASSRDLVGNEQFF. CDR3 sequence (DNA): TGTGCCAGCAGCCGGGACTTAGTAGGGAATGAGCAGTTCTTC. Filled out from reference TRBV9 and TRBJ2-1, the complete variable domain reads DSGVTQTPKHLITATGQRVTLRCSPRSGDLSVYWYQQSLDQGLQFLIQYYNGEERAKGNILERFSAQQFPDLHSELNLSSLELGDSALYFCASSRDLVGNEQFFGPGTRLTVL.